This TCR beta chain is drawn from a study of cytomegalovirus exposure and HLA in healthy donors. Background on the study: There were 100 million to 120 million unique TCR beta sequences, drawn from about 190 million T cells, in an earlier analysis. Whole-study results and caveats: Roughly uniform depth of sequencing across donors was assumed in presence/absence analyses.

60 Vbeta and 13 Jbeta primers were used in PCR. Assay used: immunoSEQ multiplex PCR; TCRdb lists only in-frame clones, some missing. The data show some 170,000 clones, with roughly 87% seen just once and roughly 1.6% held by the top ten. For this clone: Its antigen is undetermined.

Germline-derived CDR1 and CDR2 are LNHDA and SQIVND (reference sequence). The CDR3 runs 13 residues. V was clipped by 6 bases and J by 5 bases; unmatched bases: 5. This receptor was taken from a girl between 5 and 17 years old in good health and CMV-seropositive. The chain couples TRBV19 to TRBJ2-7; TRBD1 aligns across 9 bases. Sequencing was carried out using PBMCs. For the CDR3, the DNA is TGTGCCAGTAGAGGAACAGGGGGCGACGAGCAGTACTTC. Protein: CASRGTGGDEQYF.